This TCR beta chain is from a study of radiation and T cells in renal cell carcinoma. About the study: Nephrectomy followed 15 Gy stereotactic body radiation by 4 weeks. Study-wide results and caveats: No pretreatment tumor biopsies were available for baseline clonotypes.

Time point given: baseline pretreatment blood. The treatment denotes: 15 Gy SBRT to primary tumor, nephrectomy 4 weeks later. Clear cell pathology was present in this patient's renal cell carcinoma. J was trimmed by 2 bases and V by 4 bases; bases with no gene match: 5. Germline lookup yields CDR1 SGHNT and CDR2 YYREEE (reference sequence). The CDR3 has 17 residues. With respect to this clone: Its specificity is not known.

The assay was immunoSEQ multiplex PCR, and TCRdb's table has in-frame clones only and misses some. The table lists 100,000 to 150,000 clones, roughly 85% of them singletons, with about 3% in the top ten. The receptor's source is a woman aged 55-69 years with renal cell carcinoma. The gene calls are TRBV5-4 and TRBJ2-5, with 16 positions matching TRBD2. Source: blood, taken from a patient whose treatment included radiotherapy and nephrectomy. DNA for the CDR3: TGTGCCAGCAGCCCTGGGACTAGCGGGAGGGCACAAGAGACCCAGTACTTC. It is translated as CASSPGTSGRAQETQYF.